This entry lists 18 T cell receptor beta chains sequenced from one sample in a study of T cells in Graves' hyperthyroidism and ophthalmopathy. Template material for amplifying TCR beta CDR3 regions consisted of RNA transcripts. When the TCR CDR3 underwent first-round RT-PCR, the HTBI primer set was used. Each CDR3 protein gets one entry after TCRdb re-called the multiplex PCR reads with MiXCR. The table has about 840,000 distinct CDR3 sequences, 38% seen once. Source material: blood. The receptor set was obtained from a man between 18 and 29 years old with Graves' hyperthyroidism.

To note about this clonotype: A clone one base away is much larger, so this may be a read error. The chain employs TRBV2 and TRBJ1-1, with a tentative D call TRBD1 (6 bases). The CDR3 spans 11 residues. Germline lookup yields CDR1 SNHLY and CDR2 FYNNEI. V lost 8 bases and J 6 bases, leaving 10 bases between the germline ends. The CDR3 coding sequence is TGTGCCAGCCAACAGGGTCCTGAAGCTTTCTTT. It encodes CASQQGPEAFF.

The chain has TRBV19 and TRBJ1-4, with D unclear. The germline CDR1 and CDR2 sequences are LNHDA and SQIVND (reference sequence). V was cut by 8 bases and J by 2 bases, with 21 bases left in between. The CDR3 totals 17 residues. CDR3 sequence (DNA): TGTGCCAGTTTTGGCCCGTCGCGGGTGGAGACTAATGAAAAACTGTTTTTT. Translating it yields CASFGPSRVETNEKLFF.

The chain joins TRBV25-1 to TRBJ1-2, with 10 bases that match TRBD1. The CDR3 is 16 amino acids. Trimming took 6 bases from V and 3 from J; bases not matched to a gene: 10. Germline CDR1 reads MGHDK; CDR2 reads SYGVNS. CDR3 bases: TGTGCCAGCAGCCTGACCGGGACAGGGGAGGACTATGGCTACACCTTC. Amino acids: CASSLTGTGEDYGYTF.

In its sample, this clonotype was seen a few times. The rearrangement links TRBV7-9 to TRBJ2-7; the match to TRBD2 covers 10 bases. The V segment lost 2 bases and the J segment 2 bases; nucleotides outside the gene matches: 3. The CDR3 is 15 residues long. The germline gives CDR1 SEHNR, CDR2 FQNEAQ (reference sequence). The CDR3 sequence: CASSLSGTSAYEQYF. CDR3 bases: TGTGCCAGCAGCTTATCCGGGACTAGCGCCTACGAGCAGTACTTC.

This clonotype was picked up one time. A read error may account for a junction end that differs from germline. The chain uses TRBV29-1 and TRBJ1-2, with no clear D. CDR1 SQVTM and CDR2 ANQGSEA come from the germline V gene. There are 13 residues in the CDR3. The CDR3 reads CSVRSDLNYGYTF. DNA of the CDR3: TGCAGCGTCCGATCGGACCTTAACTATGGCTATACCTTC.

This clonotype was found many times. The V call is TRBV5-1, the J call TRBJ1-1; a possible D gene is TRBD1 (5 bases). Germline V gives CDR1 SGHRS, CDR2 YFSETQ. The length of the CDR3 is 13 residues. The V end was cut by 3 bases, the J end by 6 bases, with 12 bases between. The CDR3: CASSSDSSPEAFF. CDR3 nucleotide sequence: TGCGCCAGCAGCTCCGACAGCAGCCCTGAAGCTTTCTTT.

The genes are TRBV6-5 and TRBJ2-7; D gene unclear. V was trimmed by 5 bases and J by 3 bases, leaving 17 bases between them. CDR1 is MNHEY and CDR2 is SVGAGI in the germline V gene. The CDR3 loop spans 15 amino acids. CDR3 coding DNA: TGTGCCAGCAGTGAAGCGAGGCAGGTTCACTACGAGCAGTACTTC. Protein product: CASSEARQVHYEQYF.

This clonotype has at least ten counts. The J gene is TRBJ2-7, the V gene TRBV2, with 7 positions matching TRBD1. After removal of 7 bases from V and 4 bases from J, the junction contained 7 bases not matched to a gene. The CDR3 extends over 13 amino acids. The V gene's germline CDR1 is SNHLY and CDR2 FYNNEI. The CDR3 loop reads CASIPGQPYEQYF. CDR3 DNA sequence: TGTGCCAGCATCCCGGGACAGCCGTACGAGCAGTACTTC.

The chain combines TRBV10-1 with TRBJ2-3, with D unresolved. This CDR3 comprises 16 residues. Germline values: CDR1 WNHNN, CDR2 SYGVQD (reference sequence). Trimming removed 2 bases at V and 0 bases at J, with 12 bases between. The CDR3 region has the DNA TGCGCCAGCAGTGAGAACCCACACACTAGCACAGATACGCAGTATTTT. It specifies CASSENPHTSTDTQYF.

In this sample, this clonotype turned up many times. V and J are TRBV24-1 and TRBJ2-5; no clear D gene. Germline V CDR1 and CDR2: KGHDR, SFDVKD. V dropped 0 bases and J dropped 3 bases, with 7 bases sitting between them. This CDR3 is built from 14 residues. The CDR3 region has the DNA TGTGCCACCAGTGATTTGTATGGGAAAGAGACCCAGTACTTC. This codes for CATSDLYGKETQYF.

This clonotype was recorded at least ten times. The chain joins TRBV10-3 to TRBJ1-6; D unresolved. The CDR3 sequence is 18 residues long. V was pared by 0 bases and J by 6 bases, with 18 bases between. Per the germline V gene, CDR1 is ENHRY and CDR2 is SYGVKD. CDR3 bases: TGTGCCATCAGTGAGTCGCTGGGCGTACAACCCCCTAATTCACCCCTCCACTTT. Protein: CAISESLGVQPPNSPLHF.

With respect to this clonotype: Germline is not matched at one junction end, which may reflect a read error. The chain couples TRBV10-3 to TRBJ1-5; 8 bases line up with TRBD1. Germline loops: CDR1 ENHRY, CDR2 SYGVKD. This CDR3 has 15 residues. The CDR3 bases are TGTGCCAGCAGTTATCGACAGGGGACGGGTCAGCCCCAGCATTTT. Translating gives CASSYRQGTGQPQHF.

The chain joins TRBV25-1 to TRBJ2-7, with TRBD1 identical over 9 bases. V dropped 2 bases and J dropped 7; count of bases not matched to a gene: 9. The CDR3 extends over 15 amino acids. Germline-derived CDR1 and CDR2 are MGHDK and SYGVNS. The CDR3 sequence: CASSEGDRAGTEQYF. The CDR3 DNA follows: TGTGCCAGCAGTGAAGGGGACAGGGCCGGCACGGAGCAGTACTTC.

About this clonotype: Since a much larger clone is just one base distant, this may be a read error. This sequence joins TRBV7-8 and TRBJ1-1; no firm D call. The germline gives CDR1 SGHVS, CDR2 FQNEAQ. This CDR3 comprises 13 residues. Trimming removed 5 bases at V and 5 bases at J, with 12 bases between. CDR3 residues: CASSAAPGTEAFF. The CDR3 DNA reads TGTGCCAGCAGCGCAGCCCCGGGGACTGAAGCTTTCTTT.

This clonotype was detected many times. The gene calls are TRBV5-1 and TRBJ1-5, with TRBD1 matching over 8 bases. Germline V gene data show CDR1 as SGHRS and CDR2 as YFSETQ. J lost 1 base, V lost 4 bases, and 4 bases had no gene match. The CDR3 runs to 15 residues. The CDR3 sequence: CASSLQGASNQPQHF. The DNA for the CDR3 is TGCGCCAGCAGCCTGCAGGGGGCGAGCAATCAGCCCCAGCATTTT.

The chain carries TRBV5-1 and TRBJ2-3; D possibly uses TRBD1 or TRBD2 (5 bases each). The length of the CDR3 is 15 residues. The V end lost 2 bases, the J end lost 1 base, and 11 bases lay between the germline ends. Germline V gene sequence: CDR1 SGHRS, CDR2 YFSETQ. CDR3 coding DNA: TGCGCCAGCAGCTTTCTCGGGACGGGCACAGATACGCAGTATTTT. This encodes CASSFLGTGTDTQYF.

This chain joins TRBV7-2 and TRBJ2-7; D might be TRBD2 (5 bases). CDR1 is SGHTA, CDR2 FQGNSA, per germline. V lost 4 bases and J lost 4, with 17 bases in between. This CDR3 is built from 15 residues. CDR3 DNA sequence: TGTGCCAGCAGCTACCTGGGCGAGGGCTCGTACGAGCAGTACTTC. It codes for CASSYLGEGSYEQYF.

The DNA of the CDR3 is TGTGCCAGCAGCTTGGGCCCGGCAGCAACTAATGAAAAACTGTTTTTT. Residues: CASSLGPAATNEKLFF. V is TRBV11-3 and J is TRBJ1-4; D gene ambiguous. CDR1 and CDR2 from the germline V gene are SGHNT and YENEEA. This CDR3 is built from 16 residues. V lost 3 bases and J lost 0, with 11 bases in between. Full variable domain (outside the CDR3, taken from reference TRBV11-3 and TRBJ1-4): EAGVVQSPRYKIIEKKQPVAFWCNPISGHNTLYWYLQNLGQGPELLIRYENEEAVDDSQLPKDRFSAERLKGVDSTLKIQPAELGDSAVYLCASSLGPAATNEKLFFGSGTQLSVL.